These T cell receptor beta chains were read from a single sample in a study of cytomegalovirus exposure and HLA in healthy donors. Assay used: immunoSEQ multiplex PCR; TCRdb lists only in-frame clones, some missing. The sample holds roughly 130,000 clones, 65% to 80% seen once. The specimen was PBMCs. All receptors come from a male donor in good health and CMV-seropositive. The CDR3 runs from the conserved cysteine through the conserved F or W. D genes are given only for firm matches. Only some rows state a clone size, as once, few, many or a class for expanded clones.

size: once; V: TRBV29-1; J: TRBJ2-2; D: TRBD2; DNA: TGCAGCGTTGAGCGGGTAGCGGGAGGGCCAGAAACGAACACCGGGGAGCTGTTTTTT; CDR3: CSVERVAGGPETNTGELFF
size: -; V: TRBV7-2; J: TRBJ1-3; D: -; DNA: TGTGCCAGCAGCCCAAAACTAACCCTTGGAAACACCATATATTTT; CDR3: CASSPKLTLGNTIYF
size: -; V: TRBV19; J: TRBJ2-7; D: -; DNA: TGTGCCAGTACCCCGACTGATTCCTACGAGCAGTACTTC; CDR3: CASTPTDSYEQYF
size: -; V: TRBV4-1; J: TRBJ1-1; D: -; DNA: TGCGCCAGCAGCCAAGGTCGGGTGAACACTGAAGCTTTCTTT; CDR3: CASSQGRVNTEAFF
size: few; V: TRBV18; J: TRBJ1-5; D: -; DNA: TGTGCCAGCTCACTGACATTAGACGGCAATCAGCCCCAGCATTTT; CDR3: CASSLTLDGNQPQHF
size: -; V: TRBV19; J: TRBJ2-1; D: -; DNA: TGTGCCAGTAAGGAGAGCTCCTACAATGAGCAGTTCTTC; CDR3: CASKESSYNEQFF
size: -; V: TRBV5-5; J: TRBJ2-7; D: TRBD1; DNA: TGTGCCAGCAGCCGTACACAGGGGAATTCCTACGAGCAGTACTTC; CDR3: CASSRTQGNSYEQYF
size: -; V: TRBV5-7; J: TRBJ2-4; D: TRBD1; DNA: TGTGCCAGCAGATCCGGGACAGGGCCTTGTGGGAACATTCAGTACTTC; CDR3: CASRSGTGPCGNIQYF
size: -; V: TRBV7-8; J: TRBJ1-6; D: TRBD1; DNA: TGTGCCAGCAGCTTTCAGGGGGGCCTCAATAATTCACCCCTCCACTTT; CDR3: CASSFQGGLNNSPLHF
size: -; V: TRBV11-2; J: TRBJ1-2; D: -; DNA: TGTGCCAGCAGCTTAGGGGCAGGGACACCCTATGGCTACACCTTC; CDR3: CASSLGAGTPYGYTF
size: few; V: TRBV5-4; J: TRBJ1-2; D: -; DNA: TGTGCCAGCAGCTTGTCTGTGGAGGGAGATGGCTACACCTTC; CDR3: CASSLSVEGDGYTF
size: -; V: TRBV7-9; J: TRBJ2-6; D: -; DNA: TGTGCCAGCAGCTCCACTCATTTACCAGGCGAAGGGGCCAACGTCCTGACTTTC; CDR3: CASSSTHLPGEGANVLTF
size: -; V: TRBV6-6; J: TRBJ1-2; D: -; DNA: TGTGCCAGCAGGTTCACCGACAGTGCCGACTATGGCTACACCTTC; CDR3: CASRFTDSADYGYTF
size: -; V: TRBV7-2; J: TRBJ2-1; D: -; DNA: TGTGCCAGCAGCTTATCCGGGCGGGCAAAGCAGTTCTTC; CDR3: CASSLSGRAKQFF
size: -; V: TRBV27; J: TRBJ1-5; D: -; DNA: TGTGCCAGCAGTCATCAGGGGCGGAATCAGCCCCAGCATTTT; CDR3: CASSHQGRNQPQHF
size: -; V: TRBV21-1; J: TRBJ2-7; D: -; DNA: TGTGCCAGCAGGGGAGACAGGGGGGGTCCCTACGAGCAGTACTTC; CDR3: CASRGDRGGPYEQYF
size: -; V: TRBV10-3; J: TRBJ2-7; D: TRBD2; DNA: TGTGCCATCAGTGGACCGGGACTAGTGGTCGGGTACGAGCAGTACTTC; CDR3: CAISGPGLVVGYEQYF
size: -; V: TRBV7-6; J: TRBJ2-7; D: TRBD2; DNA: TGTGCCAGCAGCCCCCTAGCGGGAGCCTCCTACGAGCAGTACTTC; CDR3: CASSPLAGASYEQYF
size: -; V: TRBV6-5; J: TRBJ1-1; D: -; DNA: TGTGTCTCTTGGCAGGGGATGAACACTGAAGCTTTCTTT; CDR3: CVSWQGMNTEAFF
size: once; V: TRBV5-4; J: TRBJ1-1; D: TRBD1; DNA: TGTGCCAGCAGTCAGGGGGTGAGCACTGAAGCTTTCTTT; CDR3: CASSQGVSTEAFF
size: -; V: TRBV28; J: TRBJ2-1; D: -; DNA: TGTGCCAGCACCTCGACTAGTCTCGATGAGCAGTTCTTC; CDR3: CASTSTSLDEQFF
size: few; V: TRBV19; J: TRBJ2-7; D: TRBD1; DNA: TGTGCCAGTAGTATAGGTGCAGGGGGCTACGAGCAGTACTTC; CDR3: CASSIGAGGYEQYF
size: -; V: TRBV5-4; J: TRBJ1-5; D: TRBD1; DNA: TGTGCCAGCAGTTCCGGGACAGGGGGCAATCAGCCCCAGCATTTT; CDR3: CASSSGTGGNQPQHF
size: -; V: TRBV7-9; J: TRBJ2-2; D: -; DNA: TGTGCCAGCCCACCCCCCGGGGCGAACACCGGGGAGCTGTTTTTT; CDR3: CASPPPGANTGELFF
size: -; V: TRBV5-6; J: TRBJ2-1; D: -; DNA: TGTGCCAGCAGCTTCGGACTCCCCAATGAGCAGTTCTTC; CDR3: CASSFGLPNEQFF
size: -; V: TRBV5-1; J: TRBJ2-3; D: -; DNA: TGCGCCAGCAGCTTGGTCCTAGGTGGCGATACGCAGTATTTT; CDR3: CASSLVLGGDTQYF
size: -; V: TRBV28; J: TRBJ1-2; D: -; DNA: TGTGCCAGCAGTCTCCCCCCGCCGACAGACTACTATGGCTACACCTTC; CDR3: CASSLPPPTDYYGYTF
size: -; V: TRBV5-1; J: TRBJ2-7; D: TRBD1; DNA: TGCGCCAGCAGCCTCGGGACAGGGACCTACGAGCAGTACTTC; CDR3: CASSLGTGTYEQYF
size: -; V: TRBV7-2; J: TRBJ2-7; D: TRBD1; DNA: TGTGCCAGCAGCTTAAGAAGGACAGGGAACGAGCAGTACTTC; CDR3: CASSLRRTGNEQYF
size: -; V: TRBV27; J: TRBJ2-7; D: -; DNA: TGTGCCAGCAGTTTATCGGGACTGATCCCCTACGAGCAGTACTTC; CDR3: CASSLSGLIPYEQYF